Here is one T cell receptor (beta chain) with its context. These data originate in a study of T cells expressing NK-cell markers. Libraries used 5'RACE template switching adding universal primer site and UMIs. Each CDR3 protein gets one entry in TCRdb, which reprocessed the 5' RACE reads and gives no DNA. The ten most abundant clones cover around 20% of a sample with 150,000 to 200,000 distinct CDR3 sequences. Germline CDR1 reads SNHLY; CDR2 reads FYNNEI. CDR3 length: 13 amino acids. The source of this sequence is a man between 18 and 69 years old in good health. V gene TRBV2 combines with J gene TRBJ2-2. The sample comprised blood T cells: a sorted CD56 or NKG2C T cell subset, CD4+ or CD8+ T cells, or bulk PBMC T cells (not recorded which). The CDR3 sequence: CASTILGSGELFF.